This TCR beta chain is from a study of OX40 agonist ivuxolimab in advanced cancers. Germline V gives CDR1 SGHRS, CDR2 YFSETQ. The junction had 7 bases not matched to a gene; V was cut back by 4 bases and J by 3 bases. This CDR3 is 15 amino acids long. Here immunoSEQ multiplex PCR was the method, and the copy in TCRdb shows in-frame clones only, minus some. The data contain approximately 65,000 clones, around nine tenths of them singletons. The sequence was obtained from an adult with an advanced solid tumor such as melanoma, head and neck, liver or kidney cancer. Sample: CD4+ or CD8+ T cells sorted from blood, taken in a trial of the OX40 agonist ivuxolimab. The V call is TRBV5-1, the J call TRBJ2-3, with 8 bases matching TRBD2. CDR3: CASSQRESETDTQYF. In DNA, the CDR3 is TGCGCCAGCAGCCAGCGGGAGTCAGAGACAGATACGCAGTATTTT.